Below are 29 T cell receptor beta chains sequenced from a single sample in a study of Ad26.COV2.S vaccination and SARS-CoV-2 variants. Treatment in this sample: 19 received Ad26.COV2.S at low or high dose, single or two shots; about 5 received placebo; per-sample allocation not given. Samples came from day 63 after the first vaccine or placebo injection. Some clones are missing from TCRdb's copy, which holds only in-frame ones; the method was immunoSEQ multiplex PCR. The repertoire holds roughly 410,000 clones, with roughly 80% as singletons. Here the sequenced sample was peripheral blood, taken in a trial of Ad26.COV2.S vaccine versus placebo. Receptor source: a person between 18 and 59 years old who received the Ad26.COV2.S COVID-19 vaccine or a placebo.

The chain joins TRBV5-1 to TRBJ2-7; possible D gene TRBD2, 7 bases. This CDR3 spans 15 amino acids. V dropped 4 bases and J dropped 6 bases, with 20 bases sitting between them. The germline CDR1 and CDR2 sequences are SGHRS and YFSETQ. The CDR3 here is CASSLGDISGGEQYF. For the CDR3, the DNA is TGCGCCAGCAGCCTGGGGGACATCTCGGGGGGCGAGCAGTACTTC.

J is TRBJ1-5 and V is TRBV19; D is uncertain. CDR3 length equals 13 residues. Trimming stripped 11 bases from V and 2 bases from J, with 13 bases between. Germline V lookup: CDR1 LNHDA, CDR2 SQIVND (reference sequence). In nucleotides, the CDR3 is TGTGCCTCAAACGGGAGGGGCAATCAGCCCCAGCATTTT. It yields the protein CASNGRGNQPQHF.

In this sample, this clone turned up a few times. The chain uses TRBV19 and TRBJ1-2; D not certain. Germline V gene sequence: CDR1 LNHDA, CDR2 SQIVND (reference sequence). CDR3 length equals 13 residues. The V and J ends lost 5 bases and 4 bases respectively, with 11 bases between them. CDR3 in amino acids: CASSHGNAYGYTF. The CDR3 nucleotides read TGTGCCAGTAGTCACGGGAATGCCTATGGCTACACCTTC.

The CDR3 spells CASSKTGGNTIYF. CDR3 DNA sequence: TGTGCCAGCAGTAAGACAGGGGGAAACACCATATATTTT. The genes are TRBV6-5 and TRBJ1-3; 7 nucleotides align to TRBD1. Germline V CDR1 and CDR2: MNHEY, SVGAGI. J was trimmed by 4 bases and V by 5 bases; bases with no gene match: 2. This CDR3 contains 13 residues.

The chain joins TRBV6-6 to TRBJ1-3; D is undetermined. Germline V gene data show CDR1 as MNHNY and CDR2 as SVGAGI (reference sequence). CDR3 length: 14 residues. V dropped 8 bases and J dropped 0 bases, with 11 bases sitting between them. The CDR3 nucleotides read TGTGCCAGCCAGTTGAGTCGCTCTGGAAACACCATATATTTT. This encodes CASQLSRSGNTIYF.

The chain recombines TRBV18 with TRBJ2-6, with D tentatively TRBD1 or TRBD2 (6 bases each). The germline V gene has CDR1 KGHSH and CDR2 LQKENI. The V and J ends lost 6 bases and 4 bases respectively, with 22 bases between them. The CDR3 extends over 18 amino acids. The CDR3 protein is CASSIPHREVSGANVLTF. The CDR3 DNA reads TGTGCCAGCTCCATTCCCCACAGGGAGGTGTCAGGGGCCAACGTCCTGACTTTC. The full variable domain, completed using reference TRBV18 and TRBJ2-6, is NAGVMQNPRHLVRRRGQEARLRCSPMKGHSHVYWYRQLPEEGLKFMVYLQKENIIDESGMPKERFSAEFPKEGPSILRIQQVVRGDSAAYFCASSIPHREVSGANVLTFGAGSRLTVL.

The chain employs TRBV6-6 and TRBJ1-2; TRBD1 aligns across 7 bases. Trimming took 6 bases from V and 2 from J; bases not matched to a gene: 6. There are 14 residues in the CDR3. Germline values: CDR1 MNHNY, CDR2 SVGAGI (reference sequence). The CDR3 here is CASSRQGLNYGYTF. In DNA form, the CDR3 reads TGTGCCAGCAGCCGACAGGGATTGAACTATGGCTACACCTTC.

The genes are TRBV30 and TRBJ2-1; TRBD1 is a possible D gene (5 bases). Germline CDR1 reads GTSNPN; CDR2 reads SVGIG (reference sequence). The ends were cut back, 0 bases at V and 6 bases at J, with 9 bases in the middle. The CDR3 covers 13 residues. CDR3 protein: CAWSVQVTNEQFF. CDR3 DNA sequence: TGTGCCTGGAGTGTACAGGTTACCAATGAGCAGTTCTTC.

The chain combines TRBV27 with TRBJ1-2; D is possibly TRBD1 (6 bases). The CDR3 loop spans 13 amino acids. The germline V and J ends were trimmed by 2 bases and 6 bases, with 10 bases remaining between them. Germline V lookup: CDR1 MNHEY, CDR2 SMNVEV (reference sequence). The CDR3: CASSLVQGHGYTF. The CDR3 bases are TGTGCCAGCAGTTTAGTACAGGGACATGGCTACACCTTC.

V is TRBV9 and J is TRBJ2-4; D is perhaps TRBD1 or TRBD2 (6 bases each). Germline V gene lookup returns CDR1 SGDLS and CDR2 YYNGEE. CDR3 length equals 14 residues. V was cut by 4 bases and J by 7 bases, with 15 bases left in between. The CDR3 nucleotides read TGTGCCAGCAGCCCCGCGACGGGGGCTAACATTCAGTACTTC. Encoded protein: CASSPATGANIQYF.

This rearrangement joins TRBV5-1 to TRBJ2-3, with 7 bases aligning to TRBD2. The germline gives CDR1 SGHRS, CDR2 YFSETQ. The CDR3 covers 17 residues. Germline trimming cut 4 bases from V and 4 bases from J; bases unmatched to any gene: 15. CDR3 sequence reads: CASSLLTSFREADTQYF. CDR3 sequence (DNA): TGCGCCAGCAGCCTGCTGACTAGTTTTCGGGAGGCAGATACGCAGTATTTT.

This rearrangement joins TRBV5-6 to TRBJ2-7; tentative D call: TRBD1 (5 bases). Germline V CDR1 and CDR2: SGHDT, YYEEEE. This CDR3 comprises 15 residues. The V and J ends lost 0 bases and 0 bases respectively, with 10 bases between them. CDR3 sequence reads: CASSLGQGFSYEQYF. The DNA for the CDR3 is TGTGCCAGCAGCTTGGGCCAGGGATTCTCCTACGAGCAGTACTTC. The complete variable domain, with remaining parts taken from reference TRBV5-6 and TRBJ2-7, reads DAGVTQSPTHLIKTRGQQVTLRCSPKSGHDTVSWYQQALGQGPQFIFQYYEEEERQRGNFPDRFSGHQFPNYSSELNVNALLLGDSALYLCASSLGQGFSYEQYFGPGTRLTVT.

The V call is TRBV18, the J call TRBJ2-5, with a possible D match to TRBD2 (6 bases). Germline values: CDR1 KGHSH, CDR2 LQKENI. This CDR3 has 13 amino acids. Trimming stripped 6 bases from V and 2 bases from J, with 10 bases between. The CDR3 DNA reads TGTGCCAGCTCTCCCGGGACTCAAGAGACCCAGTACTTC. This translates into CASSPGTQETQYF.

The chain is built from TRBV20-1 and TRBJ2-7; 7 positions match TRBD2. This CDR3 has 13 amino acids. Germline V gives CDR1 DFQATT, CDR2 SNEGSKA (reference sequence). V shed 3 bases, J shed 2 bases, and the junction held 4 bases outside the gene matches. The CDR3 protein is CSASVREPYEQYF. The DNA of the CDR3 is TGCAGTGCTAGTGTGCGGGAGCCCTACGAGCAGTACTTC.

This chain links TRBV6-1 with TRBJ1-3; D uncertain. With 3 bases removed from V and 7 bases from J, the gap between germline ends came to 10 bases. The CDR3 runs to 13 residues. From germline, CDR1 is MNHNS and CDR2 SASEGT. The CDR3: CASSEGYSNTIYF. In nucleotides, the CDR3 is TGTGCCAGCAGTGAGGGCTACTCGAACACCATATATTTT.

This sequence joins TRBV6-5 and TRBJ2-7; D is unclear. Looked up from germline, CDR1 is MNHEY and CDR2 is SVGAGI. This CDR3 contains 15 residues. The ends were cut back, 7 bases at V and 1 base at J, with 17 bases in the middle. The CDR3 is CASTNTGPGSYEQYF. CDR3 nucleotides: TGTGCCAGCACCAATACCGGGCCCGGATCCTACGAGCAGTACTTC.

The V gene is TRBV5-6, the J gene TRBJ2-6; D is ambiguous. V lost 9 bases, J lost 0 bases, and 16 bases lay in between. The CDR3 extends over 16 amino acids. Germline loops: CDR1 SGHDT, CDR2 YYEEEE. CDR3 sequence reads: CATTPTAVSGANVLTF. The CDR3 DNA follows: TGTGCCACTACCCCGACTGCCGTCTCTGGGGCCAACGTCCTGACTTTC.

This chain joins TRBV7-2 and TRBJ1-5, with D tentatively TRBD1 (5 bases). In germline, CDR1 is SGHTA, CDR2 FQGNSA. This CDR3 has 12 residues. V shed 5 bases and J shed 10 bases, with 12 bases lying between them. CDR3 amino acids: CASSLPRVPQHF. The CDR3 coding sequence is TGTGCCAGCAGCCTCCCCAGGGTACCCCAGCATTTT.

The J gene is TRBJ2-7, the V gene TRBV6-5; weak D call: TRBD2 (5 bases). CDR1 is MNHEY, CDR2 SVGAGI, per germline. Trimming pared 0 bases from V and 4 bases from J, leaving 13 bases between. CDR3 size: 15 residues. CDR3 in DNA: TGTGCCAGCAGTTACTCGTCTAGTGGGAGTTACGAGCAGTACTTC. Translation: CASSYSSSGSYEQYF.

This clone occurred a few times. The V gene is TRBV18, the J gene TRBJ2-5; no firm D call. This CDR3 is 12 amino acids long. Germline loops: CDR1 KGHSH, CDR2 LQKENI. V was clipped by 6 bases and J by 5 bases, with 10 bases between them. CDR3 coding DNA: TGTGCCAGCTCCCTCTTGCCGGAGACCCAGTACTTC. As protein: CASSLLPETQYF.

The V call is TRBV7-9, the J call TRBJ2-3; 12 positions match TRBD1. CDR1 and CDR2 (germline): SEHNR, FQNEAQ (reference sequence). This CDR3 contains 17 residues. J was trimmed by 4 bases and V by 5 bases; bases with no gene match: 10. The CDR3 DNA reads TGTGCCAGCAGCATATATCCGGGACAGGGGGCTTCAGATACGCAGTATTTT. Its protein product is CASSIYPGQGASDTQYF.

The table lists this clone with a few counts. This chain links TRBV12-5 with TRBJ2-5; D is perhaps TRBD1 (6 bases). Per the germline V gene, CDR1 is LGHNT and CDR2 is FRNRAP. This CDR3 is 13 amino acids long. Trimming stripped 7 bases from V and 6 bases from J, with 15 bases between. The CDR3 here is CASVPVGAQTQYF. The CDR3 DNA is TGTGCTAGTGTCCCTGTGGGGGCCCAGACCCAGTACTTC.

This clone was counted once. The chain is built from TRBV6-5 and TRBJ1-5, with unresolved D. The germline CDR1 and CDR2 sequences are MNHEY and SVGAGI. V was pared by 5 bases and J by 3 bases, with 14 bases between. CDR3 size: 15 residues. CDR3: CASSRNRVINQPQHF. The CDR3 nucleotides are TGTGCCAGCAGTCGGAACCGGGTCATCAATCAGCCCCAGCATTTT.

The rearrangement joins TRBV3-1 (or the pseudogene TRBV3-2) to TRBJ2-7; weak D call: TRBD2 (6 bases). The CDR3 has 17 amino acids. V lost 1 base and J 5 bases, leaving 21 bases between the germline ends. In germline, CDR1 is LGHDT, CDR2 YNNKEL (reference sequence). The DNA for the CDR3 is TGTGCCAGCAGCCAAGTAATTGGAGGGTTGAGTAACCACGAGCAGTACTTC. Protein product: CASSQVIGGLSNHEQYF.

CDR3 coding DNA: TGCGCCAGCAGCCAAGACCGGAACAGGGATGGCTACACCTTC. This encodes CASSQDRNRDGYTF. The genes are TRBV4-3 and TRBJ1-2, with a possible D match to TRBD1 (6 bases). This CDR3 contains 14 residues. Trimming shortened V by 0 bases and J by 6 bases, and 11 bases separated the two germline ends. From germline, CDR1 is LGHNA and CDR2 YSLEER.

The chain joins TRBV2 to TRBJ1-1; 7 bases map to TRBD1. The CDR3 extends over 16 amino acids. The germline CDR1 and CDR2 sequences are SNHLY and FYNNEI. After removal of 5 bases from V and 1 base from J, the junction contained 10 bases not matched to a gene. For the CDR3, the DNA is TGTGCCAGCAGTCCGCTTCAGGGGGGCGAGAACACTGAAGCTTTCTTT. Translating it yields CASSPLQGGENTEAFF.

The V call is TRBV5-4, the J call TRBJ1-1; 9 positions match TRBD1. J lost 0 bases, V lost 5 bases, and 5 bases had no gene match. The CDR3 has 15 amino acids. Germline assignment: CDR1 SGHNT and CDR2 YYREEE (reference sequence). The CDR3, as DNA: TGTGCCAGCAGAACAGGGGGCTGGGTGAACACTGAAGCTTTCTTT. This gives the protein CASRTGGWVNTEAFF.

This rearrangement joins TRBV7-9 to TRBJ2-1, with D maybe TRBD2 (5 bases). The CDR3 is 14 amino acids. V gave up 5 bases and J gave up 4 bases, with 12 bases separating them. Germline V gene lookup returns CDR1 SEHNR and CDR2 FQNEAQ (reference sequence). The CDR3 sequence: CASSAGGLYNEQFF. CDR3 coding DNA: TGTGCCAGCAGCGCCGGTGGACTTTACAATGAGCAGTTCTTC. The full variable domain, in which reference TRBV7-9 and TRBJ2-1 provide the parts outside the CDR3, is DTGVSQNPRHKITKRGQNVTFRCDPISEHNRLYWYRQTLGQGPEFLTYFQNEAQLEKSRLLSDRFSAERPKGSFSTLEIQRTEQGDSAMYLCASSAGGLYNEQFFGPGTRLTVL.

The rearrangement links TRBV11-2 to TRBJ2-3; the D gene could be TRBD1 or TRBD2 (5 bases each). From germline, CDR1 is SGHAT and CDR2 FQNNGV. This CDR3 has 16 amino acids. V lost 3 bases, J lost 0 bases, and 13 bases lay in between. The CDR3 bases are TGTGCCAGCAGCTTTCTATACCGGGACAGCACAGATACGCAGTATTTT. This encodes CASSFLYRDSTDTQYF.